Below are 21 T cell receptor beta chains sequenced from a single sample in a study of blood T cell repertoires in COVID-19. TCRdb keeps only in-frame clones here, not all; method: immunoSEQ multiplex PCR. Counted here are about 170,000 clones, 79% occurring once; the ten biggest clones make up under 20%. Input material: PBMCs or T cells enriched from blood (not recorded which). Every receptor here comes from an older woman in a cohort exposed to, infected with or recovered from COVID-19 (not recorded which).

V is TRBV28 and J is TRBJ1-2; D perhaps matches TRBD1 (5 bases). The V gene's germline CDR1 is MDHEN and CDR2 SYDVKM. This CDR3 is 13 amino acids long. The V end was cut by 3 bases, the J end by 5 bases, with 10 bases between. CDR3 protein: CASSFIQGYGYTF. The CDR3 bases are TGTGCCAGCAGTTTCATCCAGGGTTATGGCTACACCTTC.

The J gene is TRBJ2-2, the V gene TRBV3-1 (or the pseudogene TRBV3-2), with 15 bases identical to TRBD2. Unmatched junction bases numbered 5, after V lost 5 bases and J lost 7 bases. Germline lookup yields CDR1 LGHDT and CDR2 YNNKEL (reference sequence). The CDR3 runs to 16 residues. The CDR3 nucleotides are TGTGCCAGCAGCTGGGGACTAGCGGGAGGACACGGGGAGCTGTTTTTT. Translating gives CASSWGLAGGHGELFF.

This chain links TRBV28 with TRBJ2-1; a possible D gene is TRBD1 (5 bases). Germline V lookup: CDR1 MDHEN, CDR2 SYDVKM. The CDR3 loop spans 15 amino acids. V was cut by 2 bases and J by 6 bases, with 14 bases left in between. The CDR3 is CASSLSTLGVNEQFF. The CDR3 nucleotides read TGTGCCAGCAGTTTAAGTACTCTAGGGGTCAATGAGCAGTTCTTC.

CDR3 protein: CASSLVPGTYTGELFF. CDR3 DNA sequence: TGTGCCAGCAGCCTGGTCCCCGGGACTTACACCGGGGAGCTGTTTTTT. The chain carries TRBV7-3 and TRBJ2-2; weak D call: TRBD2 (6 bases). The CDR3 covers 16 residues. Germline assignment: CDR1 SGHTA and CDR2 FQGTGA. Trimming left V 5 bases short and J 3 bases short, with 16 bases between.

In DNA, the CDR3 is TGTGCCAGCACTAAGGGCACTAGCGGGTTCTACGAGCAGTACTTC. This gives the protein CASTKGTSGFYEQYF. This chain joins TRBV6-6 and TRBJ2-7; 9 bases match TRBD2. From germline, CDR1 is MNHNY and CDR2 SVGAGI (reference sequence). This CDR3 spans 15 amino acids. Trimming cost V 7 bases and J 3 bases; bases outside gene matches: 10.

The chain carries TRBV6-5 and TRBJ2-7, with 9 bases matching TRBD1. The CDR3 loop spans 15 amino acids. V was clipped by 6 bases and J by 6 bases; unmatched bases: 12. CDR1 and CDR2 from the germline V gene are MNHEY and SVGAGI. The CDR3 sequence: CASRPRDRDFSEQYF. CDR3 in DNA: TGTGCCAGCAGACCCCGGGACAGGGACTTCTCCGAGCAGTACTTC.

CDR3 residues: CASRSLSDTQYF. DNA of the CDR3: TGTGCCAGCAGGAGCCTTTCAGATACGCAGTATTTT. The chain carries TRBV12-3 or TRBV12-4 and TRBJ2-3, with D unresolved. CDR3 length: 12 amino acids. Trimming shortened V by 6 bases and J by 4 bases, and 8 bases separated the two germline ends.

The chain combines TRBV11-3 with TRBJ2-7, with D perhaps matching TRBD2 (7 bases). V lost 5 bases to trimming and J lost 3 bases, with 26 bases between them. Germline assignment: CDR1 SGHNT and CDR2 YENEEA. This CDR3 has 18 residues. The CDR3 DNA reads as TGTGCCAGCAGCCCCCGCGGCGGGGGCGCCTTAATAAACTACGAGCAGTACTTC. Encoded protein: CASSPRGGGALINYEQYF.

The chain links TRBV9 to TRBJ1-5; possibly TRBD1 for D (5 bases). The CDR3 has 14 residues. The V end lost 0 bases, the J end lost 7 bases, and 11 bases lay between the germline ends. Germline V lookup: CDR1 SGDLS, CDR2 YYNGEE. This CDR3 is CASSVGGVPQPQHF. The CDR3 region has the DNA TGTGCCAGCAGCGTAGGGGGGGTACCCCAGCCCCAGCATTTT.

The chain employs TRBV29-1 and TRBJ2-3, with no clear D. Per the germline V gene, CDR1 is SQVTM and CDR2 is ANQGSEA. The CDR3 length is 12 residues. The V end lost 7 bases, the J end lost 6 bases, and 14 bases lay between the germline ends. The CDR3 reads CSARSLRDTQYF. The CDR3 bases are TGCAGCGCTCGGTCCCTGAGGGATACGCAGTATTTT.

V is TRBV15 and J is TRBJ2-7; D may be TRBD1 (6 bases). Trimming took 2 bases from V and 2 from J, leaving 10 bases between them. This CDR3 spans 14 amino acids. The germline V gene encodes CDR1 LNHNV and CDR2 YYDKDF (reference sequence). CDR3 sequence: CATSRQQGPYEQYF. Written as DNA, the CDR3 is TGTGCCACCAGCAGACAACAGGGACCCTACGAGCAGTACTTC.

This chain links TRBV5-6 with TRBJ1-2; no firm D call. Germline loops: CDR1 SGHDT, CDR2 YYEEEE. V lost 4 bases and J lost 3, with 16 bases in between. The CDR3 contains 15 residues. DNA of the CDR3: TGTGCCAGCAGCCCGCTGGACTTATCGGACTATGGCTACACCTTC. It codes for CASSPLDLSDYGYTF.

The chain combines TRBV28 with TRBJ1-6; D not resolved. CDR3 length equals 12 residues. V was clipped by 6 bases and J by 6 bases, with 6 bases between them. The germline V gene encodes CDR1 MDHEN and CDR2 SYDVKM. CDR3 sequence: CASRISNSPLHF. The CDR3 coding sequence is TGTGCCAGCAGAATCAGTAATTCACCCCTCCACTTT.

CDR3: CASSLSGSVTGEQFF. Written as DNA, the CDR3 is TGTGCCAGCAGCTTAAGCGGGAGCGTAACGGGGGAGCAGTTCTTC. This chain links TRBV11-3 with TRBJ2-1; 8 bases are shared with TRBD2. CDR1 and CDR2 from the germline V gene are SGHNT and YENEEA. The CDR3 runs to 15 residues. After removal of 2 bases from V and 10 bases from J, the junction contained 10 bases not matched to a gene. The full variable domain, with the rest looked up from reference TRBV11-3 and TRBJ2-1, is EAGVVQSPRYKIIEKKQPVAFWCNPISGHNTLYWYLQNLGQGPELLIRYENEEAVDDSQLPKDRFSAERLKGVDSTLKIQPAELGDSAVYLCASSLSGSVTGEQFFGPGTRLTVL.

This sequence joins TRBV11-2 and TRBJ2-1; 7 bases are a match to TRBD1. This CDR3 spans 16 amino acids. J lost 8 bases, V lost 1 base, and 11 bases had no gene match. Per the germline V gene, CDR1 is SGHAT and CDR2 is FQNNGV. The CDR3 protein is CASSLVPGQRSDEQFF. The DNA for the CDR3 is TGTGCCAGCAGCTTAGTGCCGGGACAGCGCTCCGATGAGCAGTTCTTC.

The rearrangement links TRBV19 to TRBJ2-7, with TRBD2 matching 13 bases. V dropped 3 bases and J dropped 2; count of bases not matched to a gene: 7. Per the germline V gene, CDR1 is LNHDA and CDR2 is SQIVND (reference sequence). The CDR3 loop spans 17 amino acids. The chain's CDR3 is CASSIQGLAGSPYEQYF. In DNA, the CDR3 is TGTGCCAGTAGTATCCAGGGACTAGCGGGAAGCCCCTACGAGCAGTACTTC. The entire variable domain, with the rest obtained from reference TRBV19 and TRBJ2-7, is as follows: DGGITQSPKYLFRKEGQNVTLSCEQNLNHDAMYWYRQDPGQGLRLIYYSQIVNDFQKGDIAEGYSVSREKKESFPLTVTSAQKNPTAFYLCASSIQGLAGSPYEQYFGPGTRLTVT.

The chain has TRBV5-4 and TRBJ2-3; D unclear. The CDR3 covers 12 residues. The V end was cut by 3 bases, the J end by 12 bases, with 14 bases between. Germline loops: CDR1 SGHNT, CDR2 YYREEE (reference sequence). CDR3 nucleotide sequence: TGTGCCAGCAGCTCCCCTGACAAAAACCAGTATTTT. It is translated as CASSSPDKNQYF. Combining the CDR3 with reference TRBV5-4 and TRBJ2-3 gives the whole variable domain ETGVTQSPTHLIKTRGQQVTLRCSSQSGHNTVSWYQQALGQGPQFIFQYYREEENGRGNFPPRFSGLQFPNYSSELNVNALELDDSALYLCASSSPDKNQYFGPGTRLTVL.

The genes are TRBV11-2 and TRBJ2-2; D is perhaps TRBD2 (5 bases). Germline lookup yields CDR1 SGHAT and CDR2 FQNNGV. This CDR3 spans 16 amino acids. V shed 1 base and J shed 1 base, with 10 bases lying between them. The DNA for the CDR3 is TGTGCCAGCAGCTTAGGTGGCGGGTGGAACACCGGGGAGCTGTTTTTT. Amino acid sequence: CASSLGGGWNTGELFF. The full variable domain, in which reference TRBV11-2 and TRBJ2-2 provide the parts outside the CDR3, is EAGVAQSPRYKIIEKRQSVAFWCNPISGHATLYWYQQILGQGPKLLIQFQNNGVVDDSQLPKDRFSAERLKGVDSTLKIQPAKLEDSAVYLCASSLGGGWNTGELFFGEGSRLTVL.

This chain uses TRBV2 with TRBJ1-1; 12 nucleotides line up with TRBD1. This CDR3 is 19 amino acids long. Germline V lookup: CDR1 SNHLY, CDR2 FYNNEI. Trimming at V came to 8 bases and at J to 0 bases, leaving 16 bases not matched to a gene. The CDR3 DNA reads TGTGCCAGCGGCGGGGGACAGGGGGCGCTGATCGGAATGAACACTGAAGCTTTCTTT. Residues: CASGGGQGALIGMNTEAFF.

The genes are TRBV27 and TRBJ1-4; no definite D call. Per germline, CDR1 MNHEY and CDR2 SMNVEV (reference sequence). V was pared by 4 bases and J by 4 bases, with 16 bases between. CDR3 length: 16 amino acids. The chain's CDR3 is CASSSSTPTINEKLFF. CDR3 sequence (DNA): TGTGCCAGCAGTTCCTCGACGCCGACAATTAATGAAAAACTGTTTTTT.

The CDR3 protein is CAISGTEGTQYF. CDR3 in DNA: TGTGCCATCTCAGGGACAGAGGGGACCCAGTACTTC. V gene TRBV10-3 combines with J gene TRBJ2-5; 7 positions match TRBD1. The CDR3 is 12 amino acids. Looked up from germline, CDR1 is ENHRY and CDR2 is SYGVKD. Unmatched junction bases numbered 7, after V lost 8 bases and J lost 7 bases.